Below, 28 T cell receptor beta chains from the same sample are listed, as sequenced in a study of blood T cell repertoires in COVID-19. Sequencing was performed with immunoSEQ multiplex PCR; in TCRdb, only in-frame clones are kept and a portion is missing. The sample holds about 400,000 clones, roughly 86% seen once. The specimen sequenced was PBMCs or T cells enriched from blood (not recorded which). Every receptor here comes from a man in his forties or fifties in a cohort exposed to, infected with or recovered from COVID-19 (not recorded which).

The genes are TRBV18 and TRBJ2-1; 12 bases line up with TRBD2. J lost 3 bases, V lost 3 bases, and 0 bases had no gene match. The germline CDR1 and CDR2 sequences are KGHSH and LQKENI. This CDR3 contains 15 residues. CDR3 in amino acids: CASSPTSGSYNEQFF. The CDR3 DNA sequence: TGTGCCAGCTCACCGACTAGCGGGAGCTACAATGAGCAGTTCTTC. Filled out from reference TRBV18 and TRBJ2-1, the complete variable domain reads NAGVMQNPRHLVRRRGQEARLRCSPMKGHSHVYWYRQLPEEGLKFMVYLQKENIIDESGMPKERFSAEFPKEGPSILRIQQVVRGDSAAYFCASSPTSGSYNEQFFGPGTRLTVL.

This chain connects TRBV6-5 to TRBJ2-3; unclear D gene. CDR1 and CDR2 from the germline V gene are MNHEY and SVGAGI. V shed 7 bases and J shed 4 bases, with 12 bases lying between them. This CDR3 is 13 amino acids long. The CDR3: CASTVSLPDTQYF. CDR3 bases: TGTGCCAGCACCGTGAGTCTCCCAGATACGCAGTATTTT.

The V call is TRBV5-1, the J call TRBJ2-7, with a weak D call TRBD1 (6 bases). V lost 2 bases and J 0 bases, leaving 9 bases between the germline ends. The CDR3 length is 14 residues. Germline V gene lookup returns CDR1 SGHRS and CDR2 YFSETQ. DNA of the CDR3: TGCGCCAGCAGCTTCAACAGGGCCTCCTACGAGCAGTACTTC. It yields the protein CASSFNRASYEQYF.

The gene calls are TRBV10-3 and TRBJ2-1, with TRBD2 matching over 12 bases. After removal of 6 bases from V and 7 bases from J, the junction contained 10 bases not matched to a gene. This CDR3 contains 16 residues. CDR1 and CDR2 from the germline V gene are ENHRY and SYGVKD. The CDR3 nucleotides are TGTGCCATCAGAGAAACCGGGACTAGCGGGTGGAATGAGCAGTTCTTC. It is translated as CAIRETGTSGWNEQFF.

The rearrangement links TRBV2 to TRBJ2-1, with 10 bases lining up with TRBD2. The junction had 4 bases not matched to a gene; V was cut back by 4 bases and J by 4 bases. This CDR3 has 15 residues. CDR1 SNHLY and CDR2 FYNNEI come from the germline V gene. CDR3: CASSGDSGGYNEQFF. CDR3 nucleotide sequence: TGTGCCAGCAGTGGGGATAGCGGGGGGTACAATGAGCAGTTCTTC.

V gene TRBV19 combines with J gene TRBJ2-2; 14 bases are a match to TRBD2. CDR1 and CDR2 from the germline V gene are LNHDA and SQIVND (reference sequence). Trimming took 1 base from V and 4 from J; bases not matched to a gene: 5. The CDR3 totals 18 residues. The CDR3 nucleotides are TGTGCCAGTAGTATAGGACTAGCGGGAGGGGGGCTCACCGGGGAGCTGTTTTTT. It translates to CASSIGLAGGGLTGELFF.

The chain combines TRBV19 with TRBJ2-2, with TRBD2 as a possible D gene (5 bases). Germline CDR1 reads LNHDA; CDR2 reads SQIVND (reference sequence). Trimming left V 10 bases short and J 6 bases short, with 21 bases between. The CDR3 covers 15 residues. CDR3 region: CATQSGSGESGELFF. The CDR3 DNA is TGTGCCACCCAATCGGGGAGCGGTGAGTCCGGGGAGCTGTTTTTT.

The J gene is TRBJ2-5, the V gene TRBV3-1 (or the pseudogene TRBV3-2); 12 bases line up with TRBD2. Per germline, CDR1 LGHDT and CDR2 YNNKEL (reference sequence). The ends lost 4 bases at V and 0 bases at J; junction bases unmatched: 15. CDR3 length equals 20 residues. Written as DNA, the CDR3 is TGTGCCAGCAGCCTTTATGGAAGCGGAACTAGCGGGAGGTACCAAGAGACCCAGTACTTC. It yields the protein CASSLYGSGTSGRYQETQYF.

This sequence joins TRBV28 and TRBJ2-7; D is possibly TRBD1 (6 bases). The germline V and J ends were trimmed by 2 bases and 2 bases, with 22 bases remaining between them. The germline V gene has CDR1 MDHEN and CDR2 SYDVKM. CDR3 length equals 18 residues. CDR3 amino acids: CASSLSMDGRGYPYEQYF. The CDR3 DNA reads TGTGCCAGCAGTTTAAGTATGGATGGCAGGGGATATCCCTACGAGCAGTACTTC.

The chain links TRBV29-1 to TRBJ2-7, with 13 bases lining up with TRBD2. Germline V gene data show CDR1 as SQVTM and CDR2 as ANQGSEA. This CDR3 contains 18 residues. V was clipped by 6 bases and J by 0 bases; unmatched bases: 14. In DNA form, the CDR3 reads TGCAGCGTACGAGGGGGGACTAGCGGGAACCTTTTCTCCTACGAGCAGTACTTC. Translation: CSVRGGTSGNLFSYEQYF.

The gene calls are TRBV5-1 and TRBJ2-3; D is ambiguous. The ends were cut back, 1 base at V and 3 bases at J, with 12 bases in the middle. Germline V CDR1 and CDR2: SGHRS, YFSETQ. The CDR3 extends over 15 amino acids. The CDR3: CASSLSVIPTDTQYF. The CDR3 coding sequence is TGCGCCAGCAGCTTGTCAGTAATTCCAACAGATACGCAGTATTTT.

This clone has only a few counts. The CDR3 sequence: CATHRGTGEKLFF. DNA of the CDR3: TGTGCCACCCACAGGGGGACTGGTGAAAAACTGTTTTTT. The rearrangement joins TRBV7-9 to TRBJ1-4; 8 nucleotides agree with TRBD1. Germline V gene data show CDR1 as SEHNR and CDR2 as FQNEAQ (reference sequence). The junction had 8 bases not matched to a gene; V was cut back by 10 bases and J by 7 bases. There are 13 residues in the CDR3. Supplemented by reference TRBV7-9 and TRBJ1-4, the full variable domain reads DTGVSQNPRHKITKRGQNVTFRCDPISEHNRLYWYRQTLGQGPEFLTYFQNEAQLEKSRLLSDRFSAERPKGSFSTLEIQRTEQGDSAMYLCATHRGTGEKLFFGSGTQLSVL.

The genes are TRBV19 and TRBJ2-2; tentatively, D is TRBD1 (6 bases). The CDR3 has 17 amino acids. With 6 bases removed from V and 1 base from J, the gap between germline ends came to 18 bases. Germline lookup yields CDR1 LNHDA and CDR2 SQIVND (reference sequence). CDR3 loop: CASRGRFGGLNTGELFF. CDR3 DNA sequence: TGTGCCAGTAGGGGAAGGTTTGGGGGCCTGAACACCGGGGAGCTGTTTTTT. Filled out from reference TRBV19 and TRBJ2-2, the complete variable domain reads DGGITQSPKYLFRKEGQNVTLSCEQNLNHDAMYWYRQDPGQGLRLIYYSQIVNDFQKGDIAEGYSVSREKKESFPLTVTSAQKNPTAFYLCASRGRFGGLNTGELFFGEGSRLTVL.

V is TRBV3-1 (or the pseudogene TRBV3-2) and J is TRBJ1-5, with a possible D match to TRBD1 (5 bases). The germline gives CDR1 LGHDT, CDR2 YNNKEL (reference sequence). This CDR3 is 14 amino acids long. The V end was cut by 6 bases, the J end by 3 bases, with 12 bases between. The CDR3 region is CASSWGVSNQPQHF. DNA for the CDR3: TGTGCCAGCAGTTGGGGGGTTTCCAATCAGCCCCAGCATTTT.

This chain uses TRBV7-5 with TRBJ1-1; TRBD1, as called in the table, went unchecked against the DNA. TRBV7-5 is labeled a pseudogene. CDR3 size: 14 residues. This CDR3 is CVRRGQGRNTEAFF. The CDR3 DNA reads TGTGTCAGAAGGGGACAGGGGAGGAACACTGAAGCTTTCTTT.

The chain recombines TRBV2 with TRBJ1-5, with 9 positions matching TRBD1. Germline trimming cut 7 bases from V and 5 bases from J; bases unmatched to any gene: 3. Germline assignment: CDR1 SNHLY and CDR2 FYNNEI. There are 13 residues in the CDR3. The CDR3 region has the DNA TGTGCCAGCAAGGGACAGGGAGATCAGCCCCAGCATTTT. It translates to CASKGQGDQPQHF. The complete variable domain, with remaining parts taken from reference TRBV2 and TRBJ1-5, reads EPEVTQTPSHQVTQMGQEVILRCVPISNHLYFYWYRQILGQKVEFLVSFYNNEISEKSEIFDDQFSVERPDGSNFTLKIRSTKLEDSAMYFCASKGQGDQPQHFGDGTRLSIL.

Here the CDR3 DNA reads TGTGCCAGCAGCCAAGCCCTAGCGGGAAGCACAGATACGCAGTATTTT. It yields the protein CASSQALAGSTDTQYF. The rearrangement uses TRBV3-1 (or the pseudogene TRBV3-2) and TRBJ2-3, with TRBD2 matching over 9 bases. Germline loops: CDR1 LGHDT, CDR2 YNNKEL (reference sequence). The CDR3 totals 16 residues. Trimming took 1 base from V and 0 from J; bases not matched to a gene: 2.

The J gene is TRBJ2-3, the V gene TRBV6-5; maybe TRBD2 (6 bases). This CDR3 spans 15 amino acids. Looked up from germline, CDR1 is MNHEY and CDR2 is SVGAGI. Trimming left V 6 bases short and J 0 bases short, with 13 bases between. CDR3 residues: CASRTWRESTDTQYF. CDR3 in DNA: TGTGCCAGCAGAACTTGGAGGGAAAGCACAGATACGCAGTATTTT.

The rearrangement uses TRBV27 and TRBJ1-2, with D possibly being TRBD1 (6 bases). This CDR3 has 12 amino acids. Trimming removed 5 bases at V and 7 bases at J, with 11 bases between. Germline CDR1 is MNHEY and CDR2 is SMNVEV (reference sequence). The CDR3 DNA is TGTGCCAGCAGTCCAACAGGGAGTGGCTACACCTTC. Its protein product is CASSPTGSGYTF.

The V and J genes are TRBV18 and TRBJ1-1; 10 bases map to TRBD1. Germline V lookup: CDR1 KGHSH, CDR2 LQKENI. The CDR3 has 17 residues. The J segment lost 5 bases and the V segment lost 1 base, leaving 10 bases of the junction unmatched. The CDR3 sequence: CASSPQRQGAMGTEAFF. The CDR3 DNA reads TGTGCCAGCTCACCACAGCGACAGGGGGCGATGGGGACTGAAGCTTTCTTT.

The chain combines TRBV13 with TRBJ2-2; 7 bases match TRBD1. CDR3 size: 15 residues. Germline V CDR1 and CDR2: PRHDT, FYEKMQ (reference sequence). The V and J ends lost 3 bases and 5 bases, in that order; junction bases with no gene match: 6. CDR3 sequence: CASSFRQGRTGELFF. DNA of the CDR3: TGTGCCAGCAGCTTTAGACAGGGCAGGACCGGGGAGCTGTTTTTT.

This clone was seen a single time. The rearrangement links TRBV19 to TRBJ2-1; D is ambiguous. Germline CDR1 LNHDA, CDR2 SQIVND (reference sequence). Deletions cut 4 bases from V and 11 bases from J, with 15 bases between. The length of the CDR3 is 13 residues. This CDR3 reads CASSTTPGFQQFF. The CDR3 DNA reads TGTGCCAGTAGTACGACCCCCGGGTTTCAGCAGTTCTTC. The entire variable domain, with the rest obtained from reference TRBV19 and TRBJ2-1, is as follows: DGGITQSPKYLFRKEGQNVTLSCEQNLNHDAMYWYRQDPGQGLRLIYYSQIVNDFQKGDIAEGYSVSREKKESFPLTVTSAQKNPTAFYLCASSTTPGFQQFFGPGTRLTVL.

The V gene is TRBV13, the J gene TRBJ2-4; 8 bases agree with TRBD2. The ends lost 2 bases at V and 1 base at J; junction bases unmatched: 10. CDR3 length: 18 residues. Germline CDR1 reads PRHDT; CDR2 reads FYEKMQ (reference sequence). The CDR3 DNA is TGTGCCAGCAGCTTAAAAGCGGGAGACGGGTGGGCCAAAAACATTCAGTACTTC. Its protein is CASSLKAGDGWAKNIQYF.

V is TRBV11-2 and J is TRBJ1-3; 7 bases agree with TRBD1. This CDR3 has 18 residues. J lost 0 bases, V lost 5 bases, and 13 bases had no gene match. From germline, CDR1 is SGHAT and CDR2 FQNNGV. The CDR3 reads CASSDRAWRESSGNTIYF. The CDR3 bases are TGTGCCAGCAGCGACAGGGCCTGGCGGGAAAGCTCTGGAAACACCATATATTTT. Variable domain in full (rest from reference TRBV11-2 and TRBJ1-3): EAGVAQSPRYKIIEKRQSVAFWCNPISGHATLYWYQQILGQGPKLLIQFQNNGVVDDSQLPKDRFSAERLKGVDSTLKIQPAKLEDSAVYLCASSDRAWRESSGNTIYFGEGSWLTVV.

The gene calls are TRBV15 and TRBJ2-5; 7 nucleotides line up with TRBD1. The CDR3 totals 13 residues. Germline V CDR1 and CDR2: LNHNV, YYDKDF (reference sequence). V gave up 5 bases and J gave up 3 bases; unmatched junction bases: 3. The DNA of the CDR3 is TGTGCCACCAGCGCAGGGACAGAAGAGACCCAGTACTTC. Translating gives CATSAGTEETQYF.

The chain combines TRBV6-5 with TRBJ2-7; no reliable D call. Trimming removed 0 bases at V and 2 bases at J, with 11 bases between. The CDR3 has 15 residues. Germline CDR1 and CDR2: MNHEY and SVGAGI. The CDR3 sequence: CASSYSHNPTYEQYF. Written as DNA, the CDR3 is TGTGCCAGCAGTTACTCTCATAACCCTACCTACGAGCAGTACTTC.

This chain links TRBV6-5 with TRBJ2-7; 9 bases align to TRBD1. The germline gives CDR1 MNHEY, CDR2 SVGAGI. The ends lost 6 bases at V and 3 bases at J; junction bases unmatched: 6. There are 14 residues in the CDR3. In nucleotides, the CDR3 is TGTGCCAGCAGACGGACAGGGGTTGTCTACGAGCAGTACTTC. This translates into CASRRTGVVYEQYF.

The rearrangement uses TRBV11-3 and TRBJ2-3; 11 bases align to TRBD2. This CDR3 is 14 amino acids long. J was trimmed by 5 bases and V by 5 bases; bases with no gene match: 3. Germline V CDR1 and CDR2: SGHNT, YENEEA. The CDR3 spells CASSVGLAGDTQYF. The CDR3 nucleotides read TGTGCCAGCAGCGTAGGACTAGCGGGAGATACGCAGTATTTT.